The T cell receptor beta chain described here comes from a study of regulatory T cells in long-lasting Graves disease. Time point: newly diagnosed GD, antithyroid drugs for less than 3 months. From RNA extracted from PBMCs, the TCR library was made. This clonotype has ten or more counts. J gave up 1 base and V 6 bases, and 11 bases lay outside the gene matches. Germline-derived CDR1 and CDR2 are DFQATT and SNEGSKA (reference sequence). The CDR3 is 15 residues long. In building TCR beta libraries, iRepertoire HTBI primers were used together with Arm-PCR of CDR3 regions. One entry per CDR3 protein, called by TCRdb with MiXCR from the multiplex PCR reads. The sample lists under 400,000 distinct CDR3 sequences, 16% occurring once. These data are also associated with another study on T cells in Graves' hyperthyroidism and ophthalmopathy.

The V call is TRBV20-1, the J call TRBJ1-1; 7 bases align to TRBD1. The source of this sequence is a man aged 40-50 years with Graves disease. This material consisted of peripheral blood mononuclear cells (PBMCs), taken at new diagnosis, from a patient treated with antithyroid drugs. CDR3 amino acids: CSARQGGGGNTEAFF. Written as DNA, the CDR3 is TGCAGTGCCAGACAGGGAGGGGGGGGGAACACTGAAGCTTTCTTT.